The 5 T cell receptor beta chains presented below share a single source sample, sequenced in a study of blood T cell repertoires in COVID-19. Libraries were prepared by immunoSEQ multiplex PCR; TCRdb keeps only in-frame clonotypes and omits some of them. The data hold around 340,000 clones, with around 90% observed a single time. Specimen: peripheral blood. These receptors were obtained from a woman in her sixties with COVID-19, enrolled during active disease.

The chain employs TRBV10-1 and TRBJ1-1; possibly TRBD1 for D (6 bases). The V gene's germline CDR1 is WNHNN and CDR2 SYGVQD (reference sequence). The CDR3 runs 14 residues. With 2 bases removed from V and 5 bases from J, the gap between germline ends came to 12 bases. As DNA, the CDR3 is TGCGCCAGCAGTGAGCGGATACAGGGAACTGAAGCTTTCTTT. Protein sequence: CASSERIQGTEAFF.

Notes on this clone: A read error may produce the germline difference seen at one junction end. The chain uses TRBV5-1 and TRBJ2-3, with TRBD1 identical over 8 bases. The CDR3 runs to 16 residues. Germline CDR1 and CDR2: SGHRS and YFSETQ. CDR3 sequence (DNA): TGCGCCAGCAGCTTGACGACAGGGGTGAGGTCCGATACGCGGTATTTT. The encoded protein is CASSLTTGVRSDTRYF.

J is TRBJ1-2 and V is TRBV6-5; D might be TRBD1 (5 bases). Trimming left V 6 bases short and J 6 bases short, with 14 bases between. Germline CDR1 and CDR2: MNHEY and SVGAGI. The CDR3 is 13 amino acids. The CDR3 DNA follows: TGTGCCAGCAGGTGGGGCGTCGAGGATGGCTACACCTTC. Translated: CASRWGVEDGYTF.

The rearrangement links TRBV7-8 to TRBJ2-4; 12 bases map to TRBD2. Looked up from germline, CDR1 is SGHVS and CDR2 is FQNEAQ. V shed 5 bases, J shed 5 bases, and the junction held 10 bases outside the gene matches. This CDR3 region has 17 residues. The CDR3 protein is CASSPTSGGSLQNIQYF. The CDR3 DNA follows: TGTGCCAGCAGCCCGACTAGCGGGGGCTCTCTTCAAAACATTCAGTACTTC.

The V gene is TRBV18, the J gene TRBJ1-2; 10 bases align to TRBD1. V shed 6 bases and J 4 bases; nucleotides not matched to a gene: 2. The CDR3 is 13 residues long. Germline loops: CDR1 KGHSH, CDR2 LQKENI. This chain's CDR3 is CASSGDRGYGYTF. The CDR3, as DNA: TGTGCCAGCTCCGGGGACAGGGGCTATGGCTACACCTTC. The complete variable domain, with remaining parts taken from reference TRBV18 and TRBJ1-2, reads NAGVMQNPRHLVRRRGQEARLRCSPMKGHSHVYWYRQLPEEGLKFMVYLQKENIIDESGMPKERFSAEFPKEGPSILRIQQVVRGDSAAYFCASSGDRGYGYTFGSGTRLTVV.